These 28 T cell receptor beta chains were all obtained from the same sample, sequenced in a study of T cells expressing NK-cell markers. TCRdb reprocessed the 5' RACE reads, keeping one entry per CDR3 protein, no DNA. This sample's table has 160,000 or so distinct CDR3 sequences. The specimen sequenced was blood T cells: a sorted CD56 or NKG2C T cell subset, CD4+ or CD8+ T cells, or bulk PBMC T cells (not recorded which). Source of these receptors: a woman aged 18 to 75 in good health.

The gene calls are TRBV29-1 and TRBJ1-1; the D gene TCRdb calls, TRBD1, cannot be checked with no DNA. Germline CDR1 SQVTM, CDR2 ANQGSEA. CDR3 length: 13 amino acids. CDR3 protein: CSVRQGAYFEAFF.

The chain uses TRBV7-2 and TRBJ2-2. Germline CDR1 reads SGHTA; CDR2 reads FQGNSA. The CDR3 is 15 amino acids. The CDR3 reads CASSLALDVAGELFF.

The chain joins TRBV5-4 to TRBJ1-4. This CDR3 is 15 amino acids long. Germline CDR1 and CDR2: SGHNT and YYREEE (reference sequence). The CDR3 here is CASSLRGEANEKLFF.

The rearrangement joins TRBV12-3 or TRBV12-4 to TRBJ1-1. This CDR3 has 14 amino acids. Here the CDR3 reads CASSFQRLNTEAFF.

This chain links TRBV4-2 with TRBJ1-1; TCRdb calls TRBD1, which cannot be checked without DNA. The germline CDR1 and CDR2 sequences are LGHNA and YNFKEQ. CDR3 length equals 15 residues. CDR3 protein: CASSQTGATGTEAFF.

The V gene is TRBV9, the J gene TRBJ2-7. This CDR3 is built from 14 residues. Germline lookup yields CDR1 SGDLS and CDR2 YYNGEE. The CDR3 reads CASSLERNSYEQYF.

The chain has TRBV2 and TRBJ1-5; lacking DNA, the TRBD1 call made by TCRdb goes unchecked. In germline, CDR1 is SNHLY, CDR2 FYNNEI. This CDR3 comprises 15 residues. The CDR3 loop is CASNSQGALNQPQHF.

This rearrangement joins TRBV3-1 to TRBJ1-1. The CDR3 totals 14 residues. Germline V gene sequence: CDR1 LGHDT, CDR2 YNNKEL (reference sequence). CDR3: CASSQGIFNAEAFF.

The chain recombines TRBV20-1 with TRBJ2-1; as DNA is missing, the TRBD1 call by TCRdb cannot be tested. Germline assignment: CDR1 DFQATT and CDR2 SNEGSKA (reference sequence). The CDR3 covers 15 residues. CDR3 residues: CSAARQGGSYNEQFF.

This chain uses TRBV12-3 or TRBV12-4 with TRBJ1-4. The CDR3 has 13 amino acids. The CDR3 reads CASSYLNGEKLFF.

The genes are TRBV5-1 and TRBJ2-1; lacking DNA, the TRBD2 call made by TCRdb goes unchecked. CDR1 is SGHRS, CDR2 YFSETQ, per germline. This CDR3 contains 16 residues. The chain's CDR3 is CASSSEGLAGVDEQFF.

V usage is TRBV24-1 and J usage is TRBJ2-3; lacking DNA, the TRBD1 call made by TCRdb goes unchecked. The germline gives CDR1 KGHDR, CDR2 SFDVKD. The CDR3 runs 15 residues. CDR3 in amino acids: CATSPGTRSTDTQYF.

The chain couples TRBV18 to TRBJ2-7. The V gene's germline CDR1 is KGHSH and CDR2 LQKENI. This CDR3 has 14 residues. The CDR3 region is CASSPVGARYEQYF. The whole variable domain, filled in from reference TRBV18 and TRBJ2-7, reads NAGVMQNPRHLVRRRGQEARLRCSPMKGHSHVYWYRQLPEEGLKFMVYLQKENIIDESGMPKERFSAEFPKEGPSILRIQQVVRGDSAAYFCASSPVGARYEQYFGPGTRLTVT.

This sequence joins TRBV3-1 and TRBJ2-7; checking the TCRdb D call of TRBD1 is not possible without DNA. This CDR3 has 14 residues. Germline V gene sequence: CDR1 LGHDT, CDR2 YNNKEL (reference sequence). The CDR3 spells CASSLIHRGAEQYF.

The CDR3 sequence: CASTGWETQYF. The chain couples TRBV6-5 to TRBJ2-5. In germline, CDR1 is MNHEY, CDR2 SVGAGI. The CDR3 runs to 11 residues.

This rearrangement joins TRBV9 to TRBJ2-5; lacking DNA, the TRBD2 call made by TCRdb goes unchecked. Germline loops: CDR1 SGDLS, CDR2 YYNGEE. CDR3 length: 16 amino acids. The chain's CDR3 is CASSRTSGGAQETQYF.

CDR3 sequence: CSARDPETGVGYGYTF. V usage is TRBV20-1 and J usage is TRBJ1-2; TCRdb indicates TRBD1, and absent DNA this call remains unverified. The CDR3 runs to 16 residues. Germline CDR1 reads DFQATT; CDR2 reads SNEGSKA (reference sequence).

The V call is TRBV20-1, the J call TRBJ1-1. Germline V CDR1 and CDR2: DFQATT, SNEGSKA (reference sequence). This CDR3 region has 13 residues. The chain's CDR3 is CSARGLVNTEAFF.

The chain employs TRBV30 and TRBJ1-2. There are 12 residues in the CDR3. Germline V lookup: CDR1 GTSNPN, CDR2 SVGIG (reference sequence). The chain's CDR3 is CAWSVLTAGYTF. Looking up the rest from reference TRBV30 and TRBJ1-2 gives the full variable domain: SQTIHQWPATLVQPVGSPLSLECTVEGTSNPNLYWYRQAAGRGLQLLFYSVGIGQISSEVPQNLSASRPQDRQFILSSKKLLLSDSGFYLCAWSVLTAGYTFGSGTRLTVV.

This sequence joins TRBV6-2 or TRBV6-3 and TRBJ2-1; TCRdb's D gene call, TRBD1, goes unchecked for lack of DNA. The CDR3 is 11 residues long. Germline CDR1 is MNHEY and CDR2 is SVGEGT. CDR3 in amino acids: CASSTRGEQFF.

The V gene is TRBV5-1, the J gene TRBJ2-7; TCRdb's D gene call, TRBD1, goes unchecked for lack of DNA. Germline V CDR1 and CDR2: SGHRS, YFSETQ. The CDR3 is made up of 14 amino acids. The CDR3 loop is CASSLGGAEAEQYF.

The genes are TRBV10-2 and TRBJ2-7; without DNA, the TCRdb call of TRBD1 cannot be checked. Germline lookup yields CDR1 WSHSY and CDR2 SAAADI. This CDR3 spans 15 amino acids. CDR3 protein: CASSESSGQTYEQYF.

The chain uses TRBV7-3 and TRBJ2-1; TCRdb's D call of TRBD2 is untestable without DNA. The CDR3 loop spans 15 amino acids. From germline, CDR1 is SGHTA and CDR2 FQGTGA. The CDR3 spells CASSFSSEIYNEQFF.

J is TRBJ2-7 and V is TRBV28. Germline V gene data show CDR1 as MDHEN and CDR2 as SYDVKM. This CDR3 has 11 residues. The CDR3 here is CASSSNREQYF.

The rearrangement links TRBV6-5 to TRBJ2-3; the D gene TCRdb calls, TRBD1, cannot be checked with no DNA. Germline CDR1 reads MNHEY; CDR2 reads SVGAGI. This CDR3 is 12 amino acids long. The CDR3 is CASSHGQSTQYF.

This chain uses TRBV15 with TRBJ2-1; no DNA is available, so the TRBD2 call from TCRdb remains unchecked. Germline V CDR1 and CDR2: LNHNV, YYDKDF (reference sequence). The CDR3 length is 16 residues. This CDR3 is CATSRGEGSSYNEQFF.

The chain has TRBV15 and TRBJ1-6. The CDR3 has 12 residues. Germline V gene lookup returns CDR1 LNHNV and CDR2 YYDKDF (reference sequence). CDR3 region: CATSGARSPLHF.

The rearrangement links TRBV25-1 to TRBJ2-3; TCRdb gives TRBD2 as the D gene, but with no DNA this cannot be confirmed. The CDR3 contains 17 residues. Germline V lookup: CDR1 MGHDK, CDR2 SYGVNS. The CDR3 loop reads CASSGAWERGSTDTQYF.